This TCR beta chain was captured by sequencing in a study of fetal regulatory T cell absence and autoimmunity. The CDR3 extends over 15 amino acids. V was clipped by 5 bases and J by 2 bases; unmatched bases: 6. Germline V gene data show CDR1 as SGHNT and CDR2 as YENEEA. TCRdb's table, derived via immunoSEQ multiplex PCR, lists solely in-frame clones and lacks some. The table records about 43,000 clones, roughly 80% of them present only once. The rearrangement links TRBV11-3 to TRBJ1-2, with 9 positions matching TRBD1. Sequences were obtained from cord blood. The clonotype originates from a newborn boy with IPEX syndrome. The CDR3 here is CASSQATGGNYGYTF. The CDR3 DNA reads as TGTGCCAGCAGCCAAGCGACAGGGGGAAACTATGGCTACACCTTC.